This TCR beta chain was captured by sequencing in a study of shared T cell receptors in the human thymus. Here immunoSEQ multiplex PCR was the method, and the copy in TCRdb shows in-frame clones only, minus some. The top ten hold 0.0095% to 0.011% of the sample, which has approximately 660,000 clones, 88% seen once. This CDR3 is 14 amino acids long. The ends lost 5 bases at V and 4 bases at J; junction bases unmatched: 7. Per the germline V gene, CDR1 is WNHNN and CDR2 is SYGVQD (reference sequence). Separately, the same data were catalogued under a study of human thymus T cells. From that paper: Corrective surgery for congenital heart defects was being performed on the healthy Finnish infants who were the donors. It was from resections taken during corrective heart surgery that the thymus tissue came.

The rearrangement links TRBV10-1 to TRBJ1-2, with 7 bases that match TRBD1. Sequencing was performed on thymocytes. This TCR derives from a boy under three years old with a congenital heart defect. The CDR3 DNA sequence: TGCGCCAGCAGTTCCGACAGGGAAGGCTATGGCTACACCTTC. Translated, it gives CASSSDREGYGYTF.